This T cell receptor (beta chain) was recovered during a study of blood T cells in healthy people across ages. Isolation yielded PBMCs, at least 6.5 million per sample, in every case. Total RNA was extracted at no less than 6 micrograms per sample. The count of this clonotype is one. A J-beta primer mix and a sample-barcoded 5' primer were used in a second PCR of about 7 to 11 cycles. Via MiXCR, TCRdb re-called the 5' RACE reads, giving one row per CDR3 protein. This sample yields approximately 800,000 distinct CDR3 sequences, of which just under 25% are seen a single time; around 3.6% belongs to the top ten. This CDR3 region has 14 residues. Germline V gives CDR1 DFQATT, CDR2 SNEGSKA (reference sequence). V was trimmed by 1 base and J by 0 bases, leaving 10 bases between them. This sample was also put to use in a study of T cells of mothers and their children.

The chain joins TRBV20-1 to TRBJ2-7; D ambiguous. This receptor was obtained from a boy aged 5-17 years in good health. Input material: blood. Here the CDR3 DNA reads TGCAGTGCTAGAGCCCCAAGGGCCTCCTACGAGCAGTACTTC. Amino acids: CSARAPRASYEQYF.